Each of the 3 T cell receptor beta chains below was sequenced from the same sample in a study of vaccination and CD4 T cells after COVID-19. Sequencing of cultured CD4+ T cell DNA used the Oncomine TCR Beta short-read assay. TCRdb processed the PCR reads anew with MiXCR; each CDR3 protein has one entry. Of about 18,000 distinct CDR3 sequences detected, roughly 73% appear once; the ten largest clones hold 15% to 20%. Treatment of the sample: approximately 9-day PBMC culture with coronavirus spike peptide pools or control peptides (ViraFEST assay). For these TCRs, the target antigens are not known. The sequencing used CD4+ T cells from blood, cultured in vitro, collected after SARS-CoV-2 vaccination. The receptors come from a human donor who received a COVID-19 vaccine.

The chain uses TRBV27 and TRBJ2-2; tentatively, D is TRBD2 (7 bases). CDR1 is MNHEY, CDR2 SMNVEV, per germline (reference sequence). V was pared by 3 bases and J by 4 bases, with 12 bases between. The CDR3 length is 15 residues. The CDR3 DNA follows: TGTGCCAGCAGTTTCGGGGGGCGCGGCACCGGGGAGCTGTTTTTT. As protein: CASSFGGRGTGELFF.

The chain uses TRBV15 and TRBJ2-3, with D uncertain. V was shortened by 0 bases and J by 13 bases, with 11 bases between the two germline ends. CDR3 size: 12 residues. Looked up from germline, CDR1 is LNHNV and CDR2 is YYDKDF (reference sequence). The CDR3 DNA reads TGTGCCACCAGCAGAGACACCCCTCAGAAGTATTTT. This gives the protein CATSRDTPQKYF.

V is TRBV20-1 and J is TRBJ2-5; the match to TRBD2 covers 9 bases. The V segment lost 3 bases and the J segment 0 bases; nucleotides outside the gene matches: 5. Looked up from germline, CDR1 is DFQATT and CDR2 is SNEGSKA (reference sequence). The CDR3 is made up of 15 amino acids. Here the CDR3 reads CSARAGGRNQETQYF. The CDR3 DNA reads as TGCAGTGCTAGGGCGGGGGGGCGCAACCAAGAGACCCAGTACTTC.